This T cell receptor beta chain was found in a study of identical twins. TCRdb redid the calling of the 5' RACE reads with MiXCR, one entry per CDR3 protein. The table records hundreds of thousands of distinct CDR3 sequences, more than 6.5% of them present only once. The CDR3 is 16 residues long. V lost 0 bases and J 3 bases, leaving 11 bases between the germline ends. Germline CDR1 and CDR2: MNHEY and SVGAGI. All of the donors were Caucasians in good health. This clonotype came up a few times. Its antigen is currently unknown. Study-wide findings and caveats: The study found weaker excess twin sharing in beta out-of-frame sequences. The study found that models underestimated out-of-frame TCR alpha sharing in monozygotic twins.

These records were also assigned to another study, of yellow fever vaccine responses in identical twins.

This sequence was found in a woman between 18 and 30 years old in good health. The source material was PBMCs. J is TRBJ2-2 and V is TRBV6-5, with a weak D call TRBD2 (5 bases). CDR3 bases: TGTGCCAGCAGTTACTCAACGGGGATAGACACCGGGGAGCTGTTTTTT. As protein: CASSYSTGIDTGELFF.